This TCR beta chain was found in a study of blood T cell repertoires in COVID-19. About the study: Acute-phase and convalescent COVID-19 samples originated in the United States, Italy and Spain.

Libraries were prepared by immunoSEQ multiplex PCR; TCRdb keeps only in-frame clonotypes and omits some of them. The sample lists about 280,000 clones, roughly four fifths occurring once. The germline V gene encodes CDR1 SGHTA and CDR2 FQGNSA. The CDR3 is made up of 14 amino acids. Trimming shortened V by 5 bases and J by 0 bases, and 10 bases separated the two germline ends. In regard to this clone: The same CDR3 also results from other DNA sequences found in this sample.

The specimen sequenced was peripheral blood. V is TRBV7-2 and J is TRBJ2-5; perhaps TRBD1 as D (6 bases). The sequence was obtained from a woman aged 45-65 years who had recovered from COVID-19. CDR3 in amino acids: CASSLGQHQETQYF. The CDR3 DNA sequence: TGTGCCAGCAGCCTAGGACAGCACCAAGAGACCCAGTACTTC.